These T cell receptor beta chains were read from a single sample in a study of beta chain features in type 1 diabetes. TCRdb's copy holds only in-frame clones and misses some; the assay was immunoSEQ multiplex PCR. Found here are roughly 290,000 clones, roughly 15% of them singletons; the top ten hold around 0.015%. Sequenced material: naive CD4+ T cells from blood. These receptor sequences come from a man younger than 35 with type 1 diabetes. Both conserved end residues are part of each CDR3. The D gene is left open where the match is weak. Some rows mark clone size as missing; the rest say once, few, many or name a class of expanded clone.

J: TRBJ2-1
V: TRBV20-1
D: -
size: few
CDR3: CSARGLNEQFF
DNA: TGCAGTGCTAGAGGGCTTAATGAGCAGTTCTTC

J: TRBJ2-5
V: TRBV5-4
D: -
size: -
CDR3: CASSLEGVETQYF
DNA: TGTGCCAGCAGCTTGGAAGGGGTTGAGACCCAGTACTTC

J: TRBJ2-5
V: TRBV19
D: TRBD1
size: few
CDR3: CASSLDRGWNKETQYF
DNA: TGTGCCAGTAGTCTGGACAGGGGATGGAATAAGGAGACCCAGTACTTC

J: TRBJ2-1
V: TRBV11-1
D: TRBD2
size: -
CDR3: CASSSRAGGDYNEQFF
DNA: TGTGCCAGCAGCTCCCGCGCGGGAGGGGATTACAATGAGCAGTTCTTC

J: TRBJ2-3
V: TRBV4-3
D: -
size: few
CDR3: CASSLSKWQEDTDTQYF
DNA: TGCGCCAGCAGCCTCTCAAAGTGGCAGGAGGATACAGATACGCAGTATTTT

J: TRBJ2-1
V: TRBV5-1
D: -
size: -
CDR3: CASSQTGTLNEQFF
DNA: TGCGCCAGCAGCCAAACCGGGACACTCAATGAGCAGTTCTTC

J: TRBJ2-1
V: TRBV5-1
D: TRBD1
size: few
CDR3: CASSPVVSRDSYNEQFF
DNA: TGCGCCAGCAGCCCGGTGGTCTCTCGGGACAGCTACAATGAGCAGTTCTTC

J: TRBJ2-7
V: TRBV7-2
D: -
size: -
CDR3: CASSSDIGYEQYF
DNA: TGTGCCAGCAGCTCCGATATCGGGTACGAGCAGTACTTC

J: TRBJ1-1
V: TRBV2
D: TRBD1
size: few
CDR3: CASNGQGARSTEAFF
DNA: TGTGCCAGCAACGGCCAGGGGGCTAGGAGCACTGAAGCTTTCTTT

J: TRBJ2-5
V: TRBV19
D: -
size: few
CDR3: CASSAKRETQYF
DNA: TGTGCCAGTAGTGCCAAGAGAGAGACCCAGTACTTC

J: TRBJ1-1
V: TRBV15
D: TRBD1
size: few
CDR3: CATSRDGQGRTEAFF
DNA: TGTGCCACCAGCAGAGATGGACAGGGGAGGACTGAAGCTTTCTTT

J: TRBJ2-6
V: TRBV27
D: -
size: -
CDR3: CASSAPGAIFSGANVLTF
DNA: TGTGCCAGCAGCGCACCGGGAGCCATCTTCTCTGGGGCCAACGTCCTGACTTTC

J: TRBJ2-3
V: TRBV18
D: TRBD1
size: -
CDR3: CASSMGQYTDTQYF
DNA: TGTGCCAGCTCAATGGGACAGTACACAGATACGCAGTATTTT

J: TRBJ2-3
V: TRBV2
D: -
size: -
CDR3: CASSEGRQGGSDTQYF
DNA: TGTGCCAGCAGTGAAGGGCGGCAGGGAGGATCGGATACGCAGTATTTT

J: TRBJ1-1
V: TRBV7-2
D: -
size: -
CDR3: CASSRRQENTEAFF
DNA: TGTGCCAGCAGCCGACGACAGGAGAACACTGAAGCTTTCTTT

J: TRBJ1-5
V: TRBV7-2
D: -
size: -
CDR3: CASSLGRRQPQHF
DNA: TGTGCCAGCAGCTTGGGCCGGCGACAGCCCCAGCATTTT

J: TRBJ2-5
V: TRBV5-6
D: TRBD1
size: -
CDR3: CASSLLDRGRETQYF
DNA: TGTGCCAGCAGCTTATTGGACAGGGGGCGAGAGACCCAGTACTTC

J: TRBJ2-1
V: TRBV2
D: -
size: -
CDR3: CASSGQAKEQFF
DNA: TGTGCCAGCAGTGGTCAAGCAAAGGAGCAGTTCTTC

J: TRBJ2-1
V: TRBV5-1
D: TRBD2
size: -
CDR3: CASSLVAGQYNEQFF
DNA: TGCGCCAGCAGCTTGGTAGCGGGTCAATACAATGAGCAGTTCTTC

J: TRBJ2-5
V: TRBV6-5
D: -
size: -
CDR3: CASSYLRGASETQYF
DNA: TGTGCCAGCAGTTATCTCCGGGGGGCATCAGAGACCCAGTACTTC

J: TRBJ2-7
V: TRBV27
D: -
size: -
CDR3: CASSTRGGYEQYF
DNA: TGTGCCAGCAGTACCAGGGGCGGGTACGAGCAGTACTTC

J: TRBJ2-7
V: TRBV25-1
D: -
size: few
CDR3: CASSGPGDYEQYF
DNA: TGTGCCAGCAGTGGACCAGGGGACTACGAGCAGTACTTC

J: TRBJ2-2
V: TRBV7-9
D: -
size: few
CDR3: CASSRDTGELFF
DNA: TGTGCCAGCAGTCGAGACACCGGGGAGCTGTTTTTT

J: TRBJ2-5
V: TRBV30
D: TRBD2
size: few
CDR3: CAWSSSGLARETQYF
DNA: TGTGCCTGGAGTTCCTCGGGACTAGCGCGGGAGACCCAGTACTTC

J: TRBJ2-1
V: TRBV7-2
D: TRBD2
size: -
CDR3: CASSLDGLAASYNEQFF
DNA: TGTGCCAGCAGCTTAGACGGACTAGCGGCTTCCTACAATGAGCAGTTCTTC

J: TRBJ2-7
V: TRBV29-1
D: TRBD1
size: -
CDR3: CSFIGTGGWGEDEQYF
DNA: TGCAGCTTCATAGGGACAGGGGGGTGGGGTGAGGACGAGCAGTACTTC

J: TRBJ2-5
V: TRBV5-1
D: -
size: few
CDR3: CASSLTGSQETQYF
DNA: TGCGCCAGCAGCTTGACAGGGTCCCAAGAGACCCAGTACTTC

J: TRBJ1-2
V: TRBV7-2
D: TRBD1
size: -
CDR3: CASSLFRDSDFYTF
DNA: TGTGCCAGCAGCCTATTCCGGGACAGCGATTTCTACACCTTC

J: TRBJ2-3
V: TRBV5-4
D: -
size: few
CDR3: CASRQASTDTQYF
DNA: TGTGCCAGCAGACAGGCAAGCACAGATACGCAGTATTTT

J: TRBJ2-7
V: TRBV7-2
D: TRBD2
size: -
CDR3: CASSVSGGAGEQYF
DNA: TGTGCCAGCAGCGTTAGCGGGGGGGCAGGAGAGCAGTACTTC

J: TRBJ2-5
V: TRBV21-1
D: -
size: once
CDR3: CASSDWTSSRETQYF
DNA: TGTGCCAGCAGCGATTGGACTAGCTCCAGAGAGACCCAGTACTTC

J: TRBJ1-2
V: TRBV30
D: -
size: -
CDR3: CAWTITPRGYGYTF
DNA: TGTGCCTGGACCATTACTCCCCGGGGTTATGGCTACACCTTC

J: TRBJ1-4
V: TRBV27
D: -
size: few
CDR3: CASRSRTATNEKLFF
DNA: TGTGCCAGCAGATCCCGGACAGCAACTAATGAAAAACTGTTTTTT

J: TRBJ2-2
V: TRBV4-2
D: TRBD1
size: -
CDR3: CASSRPAGTGGTGELFF
DNA: TGTGCCAGCAGCCGGCCGGCCGGGACAGGGGGCACCGGGGAGCTGTTTTTT

J: TRBJ2-7
V: TRBV4-1
D: -
size: few
CDR3: CASSQEDWAPEYF
DNA: TGCGCCAGCAGCCAAGAGGATTGGGCGCCAGAATACTTC

J: TRBJ2-1
V: TRBV7-2
D: -
size: -
CDR3: CASSLALGAPYNEQFF
DNA: TGTGCCAGCAGCTTAGCGCTTGGGGCCCCCTACAATGAGCAGTTCTTC

J: TRBJ2-7
V: TRBV29-1
D: TRBD1
size: -
CDR3: CSGEGEGQGKTF
DNA: TGCAGCGGGGAAGGAGAGGGACAGGGGAAAACCTTC

J: TRBJ2-1
V: TRBV2
D: -
size: -
CDR3: CASSEARGSYNEQFF
DNA: TGTGCCAGCAGTGAAGCCAGGGGCTCCTACAATGAGCAGTTCTTC

J: TRBJ2-5
V: TRBV2
D: TRBD1
size: -
CDR3: CASALLTGWEETQYF
DNA: TGTGCCAGCGCTCTCTTGACAGGGTGGGAAGAGACCCAGTACTTC

J: TRBJ2-1
V: TRBV30
D: TRBD1
size: -
CDR3: CAWSKGDRLNNEQFF
DNA: TGTGCCTGGAGTAAAGGGGACAGACTTAACAATGAGCAGTTCTTC

J: TRBJ1-2
V: TRBV29-1
D: TRBD1
size: -
CDR3: CSVGSGQGAFGYTF
DNA: TGCAGCGTTGGATCGGGACAGGGGGCTTTTGGCTACACCTTC

J: TRBJ1-2
V: TRBV28
D: -
size: -
CDR3: CASSLYTPRRARYTF
DNA: TGTGCCAGCAGTTTGTACACTCCCCGGAGGGCCCGCTACACCTTC

J: TRBJ1-5
V: TRBV30
D: TRBD1
size: -
CDR3: CAWSPPGDRGLQPQHF
DNA: TGTGCCTGGAGTCCTCCCGGCGACAGGGGGCTCCAGCCCCAGCATTTT

J: TRBJ2-5
V: TRBV18
D: -
size: -
CDR3: CASSAGYQETQYF
DNA: TGTGCCAGCTCCGCCGGGTACCAAGAGACCCAGTACTTC

J: TRBJ1-5
V: TRBV30
D: -
size: few
CDR3: CAWSVLPNQPQHF
DNA: TGTGCCTGGAGTGTACTGCCCAATCAGCCCCAGCATTTT

J: TRBJ2-1
V: TRBV2
D: TRBD2
size: few
CDR3: CATKAGGGGYEQFF
DNA: TGTGCCACCAAAGCGGGGGGCGGAGGCTATGAGCAGTTCTTC

J: TRBJ1-2
V: TRBV10-3
D: -
size: few
CDR3: CAISEGQGWFYGYTF
DNA: TGTGCCATCAGTGAGGGGCAGGGCTGGTTCTATGGCTACACCTTC

J: TRBJ2-3
V: TRBV7-2
D: TRBD2
size: few
CDR3: CASSLAQRGSTDTQYF
DNA: TGTGCCAGCAGCTTAGCGCAGCGGGGGTCCACAGATACGCAGTATTTT

J: TRBJ2-5
V: TRBV5-1
D: TRBD2
size: -
CDR3: CASSFRGDRKETQYF
DNA: TGCGCCAGCAGCTTTCGGGGGGACCGAAAAGAGACCCAGTACTTC

J: TRBJ1-2
V: TRBV30
D: -
size: -
CDR3: CASDNGGYGYTF
DNA: TGTGCCTCGGATAATGGAGGCTATGGCTACACCTTC